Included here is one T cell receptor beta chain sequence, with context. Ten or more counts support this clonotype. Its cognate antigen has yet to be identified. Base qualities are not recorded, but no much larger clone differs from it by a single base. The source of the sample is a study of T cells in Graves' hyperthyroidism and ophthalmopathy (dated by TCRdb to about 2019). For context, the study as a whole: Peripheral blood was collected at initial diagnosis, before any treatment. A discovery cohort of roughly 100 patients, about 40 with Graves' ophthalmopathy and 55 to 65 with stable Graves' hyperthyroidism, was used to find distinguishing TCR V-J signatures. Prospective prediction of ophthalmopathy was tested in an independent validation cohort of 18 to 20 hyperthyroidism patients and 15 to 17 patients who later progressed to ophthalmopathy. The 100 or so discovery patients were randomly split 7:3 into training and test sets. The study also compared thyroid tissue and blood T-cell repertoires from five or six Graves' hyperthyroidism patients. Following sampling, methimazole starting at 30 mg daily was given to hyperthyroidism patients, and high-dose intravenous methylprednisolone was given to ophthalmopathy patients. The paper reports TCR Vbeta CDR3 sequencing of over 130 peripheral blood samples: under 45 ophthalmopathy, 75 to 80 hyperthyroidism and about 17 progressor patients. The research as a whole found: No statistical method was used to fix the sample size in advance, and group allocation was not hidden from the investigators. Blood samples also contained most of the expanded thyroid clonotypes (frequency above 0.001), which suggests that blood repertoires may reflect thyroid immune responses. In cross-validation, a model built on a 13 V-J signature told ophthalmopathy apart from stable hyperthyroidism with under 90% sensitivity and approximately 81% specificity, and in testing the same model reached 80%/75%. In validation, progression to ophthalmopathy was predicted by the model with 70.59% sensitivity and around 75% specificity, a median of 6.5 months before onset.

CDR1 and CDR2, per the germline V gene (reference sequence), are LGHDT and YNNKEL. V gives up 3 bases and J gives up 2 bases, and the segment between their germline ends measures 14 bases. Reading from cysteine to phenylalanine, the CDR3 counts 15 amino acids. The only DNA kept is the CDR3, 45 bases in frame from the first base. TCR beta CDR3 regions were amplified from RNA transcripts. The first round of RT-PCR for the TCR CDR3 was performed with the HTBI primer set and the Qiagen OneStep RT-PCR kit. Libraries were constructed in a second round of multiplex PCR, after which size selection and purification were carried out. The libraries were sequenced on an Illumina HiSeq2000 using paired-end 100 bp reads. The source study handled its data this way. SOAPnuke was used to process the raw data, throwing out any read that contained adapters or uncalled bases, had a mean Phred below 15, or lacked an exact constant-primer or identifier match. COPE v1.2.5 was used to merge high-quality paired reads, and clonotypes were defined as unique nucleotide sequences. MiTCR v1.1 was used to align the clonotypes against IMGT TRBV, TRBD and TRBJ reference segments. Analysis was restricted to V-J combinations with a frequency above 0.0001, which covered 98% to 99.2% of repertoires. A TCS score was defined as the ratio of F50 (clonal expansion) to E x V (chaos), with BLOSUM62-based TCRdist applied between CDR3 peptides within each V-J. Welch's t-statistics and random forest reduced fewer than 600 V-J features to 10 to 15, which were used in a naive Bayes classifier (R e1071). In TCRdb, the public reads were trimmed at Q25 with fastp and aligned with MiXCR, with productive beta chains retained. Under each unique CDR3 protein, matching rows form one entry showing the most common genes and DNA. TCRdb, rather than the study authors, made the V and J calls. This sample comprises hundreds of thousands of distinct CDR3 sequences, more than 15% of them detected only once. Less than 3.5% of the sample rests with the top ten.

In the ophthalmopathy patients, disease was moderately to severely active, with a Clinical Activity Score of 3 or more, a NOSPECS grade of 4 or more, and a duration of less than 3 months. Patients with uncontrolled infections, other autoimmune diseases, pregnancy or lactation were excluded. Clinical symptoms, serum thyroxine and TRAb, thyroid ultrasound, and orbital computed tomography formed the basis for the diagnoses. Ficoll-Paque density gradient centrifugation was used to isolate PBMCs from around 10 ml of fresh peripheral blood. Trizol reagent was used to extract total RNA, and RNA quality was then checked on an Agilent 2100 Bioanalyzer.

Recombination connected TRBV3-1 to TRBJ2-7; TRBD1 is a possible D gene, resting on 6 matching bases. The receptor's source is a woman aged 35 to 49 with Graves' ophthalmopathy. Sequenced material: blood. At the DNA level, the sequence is TGTGCCAGCAGCCAGCCGGGACAAGCCACCTACGAGCAGTACTTC. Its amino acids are CASSQPGQATYEQYF.